This T cell receptor beta chain was captured by sequencing in a study of Graves' ophthalmopathy and Graves' hyperthyroidism. Whole-study context: The authors collected peripheral blood at initial diagnosis, before any treatment.

The PBMC fraction was derived from around 10 ml of fresh peripheral blood. V lost 8 bases, J lost 1 base, and 7 bases stayed unmatched. The CDR3 spans 14 residues. Germline-derived CDR1 and CDR2 are MNHNS and SASEGT. The authors amplified TCR beta CDR3 regions, and they did so from RNA transcripts for repertoire sequencing. HTBI-primed RT-PCR formed the first round, and a multiplex PCR formed the second. MiXCR, applied by TCRdb to the multiplex PCR reads, yields one record per CDR3 protein. The data hold about 370,000 distinct CDR3 sequences, with about a sixth observed a single time. Overall study results and limits: Cross-validated, the 13-signature model showed 87.88%/81.08% sensitivity/specificity, and 80%/75% in the test set.

Remarks on this clonotype: Its specificity is not known.

Sequenced material: peripheral blood. The TCR comes from a woman aged 18-30 years with Graves' ophthalmopathy. The rearrangement joins TRBV6-1 to TRBJ1-1; TRBD1 agrees at 7 bases. The CDR3 coding sequence is TGTGCCAGCGACATGGACAGGCAGAACACTGAAGCTTTCTTT. Its translation: CASDMDRQNTEAFF.